This TCR beta chain originates from a study of T cells after somatic rescue of genetic block (dated by TCRdb to 2018 to 2021). Looking at the study overall: What the study looked at was long-term robustness, specifically in a T-cell system that came about through somatic rescue of a genetic block in T-cell development.

Library generation was performed with the immunoSEQ multiplex PCR assay. TCRdb retrieved this table from immuneACCESS and kept in-frame rearrangements only. Not all clones are present; in checked studies, unresolved V genes account for under half, and no reason is known for the remainder. The sample table contains some 67,000 clones; only one count was recorded for around 92% of them. The ten most abundant clones make up less than 3.5% of the sample. Of note for this clone: This clone's antigen is unknown. The input lacks base qualities; no much larger clone sits a single base away.

In the germline V gene (reference sequence), CDR1 corresponds to WNHNN and CDR2 to SYGVQD. V is clipped by 4 bases and J by 9 bases, and the sequence between their germline boundaries is 13 bases long. The CDR3 has 13 amino acids, counting the end cysteine and phenylalanine. The only DNA kept is the CDR3, 39 bases in frame from the first base. The rearranged segments are TRBV10-1 and TRBJ2-1; TRBD2 could be the D gene, as 5 bases match. This clonotype was obtained from a middle-aged man. The sequenced material came from peripheral blood mononuclear cells (PBMCs). The CDR3 protein sequence reads: CASSGVGRGEQFF. The DNA is TGCGCCAGCAGTGGGGTAGGCCGGGGTGAGCAGTTCTTC.